Listed here are 8 T cell receptor beta chains from one sample, sequenced in a study of radiotherapy plus CTLA-4 blockade in lung cancer. Using immunoSEQ multiplex PCR, the repertoire was profiled, and TCRdb retains in-frame clones only, with some absent. The table lists around 72,000 clones, roughly 75% of them singletons. The source was peripheral blood, collected from a patient treated with radiotherapy plus ipilimumab. Source of these receptors: a human donor with non-small cell lung cancer who had a complete response to radiotherapy plus ipilimumab.

V is TRBV20-1 and J is TRBJ2-6, with D uncertain. The germline CDR1 and CDR2 sequences are DFQATT and SNEGSKA (reference sequence). This CDR3 region has 11 residues. The V end was cut by 5 bases, the J end by 1 base, with 0 bases between. CDR3 DNA sequence: TGCAGTGCTTCTGGGGCCAACGTCCTGACTTTC. Translating it yields CSASGANVLTF.

The V call is TRBV2, the J call TRBJ2-5; 11 nucleotides align to TRBD2. V gave up 7 bases and J gave up 5 bases; unmatched junction bases: 6. The CDR3 is 14 residues long. Germline values: CDR1 SNHLY, CDR2 FYNNEI. The CDR3 DNA is TGTGCCAGCAATTTAGCGGGGGGGCAGGAGACCCAGTACTTC. Its translation: CASNLAGGQETQYF.

The chain combines TRBV5-1 with TRBJ1-2, with a tentative D call TRBD1 (5 bases). Germline CDR1 SGHRS, CDR2 YFSETQ. The CDR3 runs 15 residues. Trimming removed 1 base at V and 4 bases at J, with 14 bases between. The CDR3 DNA reads TGCGCCAGCAGCTTGACCGACGGGGGATTCTATGGCTACACCTTC. This gives the protein CASSLTDGGFYGYTF.

The chain couples TRBV5-1 to TRBJ2-1; D is perhaps TRBD1 (6 bases). The V and J ends lost 0 bases and 2 bases respectively, with 12 bases between them. The length of the CDR3 is 16 residues. Germline-derived CDR1 and CDR2 are SGHRS and YFSETQ. The CDR3 region is CASSLAQGGPYNEQFF. In DNA, the CDR3 is TGCGCCAGCAGCTTGGCACAGGGTGGCCCCTACAATGAGCAGTTCTTC.

The J gene is TRBJ2-3, the V gene TRBV5-1; 10 bases are a match to TRBD2. Germline V CDR1 and CDR2: SGHRS, YFSETQ. With 6 bases clipped from V and 5 bases from J, the junction kept 6 bases outside the gene matches. The CDR3 consists of 14 residues. CDR3 bases: TGCGCCAGCAAAAGCGGGAGGGCCGAAGATACGCAGTATTTT. Translating it yields CASKSGRAEDTQYF.

The chain has TRBV21-1 and TRBJ1-1. TRBV21-1 is termed a pseudogene. The CDR3 sequence is 14 residues long. CDR3: CASSVNRRYTEAFF. The CDR3 coding sequence is TGTGCCAGCAGCGTTAACAGGAGGTACACTGAAGCTTTCTTT.

The chain's CDR3 is CASSATSGSQETQYF. The CDR3 DNA sequence: TGCGCCAGCAGCGCGACTAGCGGAAGCCAAGAGACCCAGTACTTC. The rearrangement links TRBV10-1 to TRBJ2-5; 9 bases match TRBD2. Germline V gene data show CDR1 as WNHNN and CDR2 as SYGVQD (reference sequence). J gave up 1 base and V 6 bases, and 6 bases lay outside the gene matches. The CDR3 spans 15 residues.

The J gene is TRBJ1-2, the V gene TRBV7-9, with D uncertain. Germline V CDR1 and CDR2: SEHNR, FQNEAQ (reference sequence). This CDR3 has 14 amino acids. V was shortened by 7 bases and J by 1 base, with 13 bases between the two germline ends. The CDR3 DNA sequence: TGTGCCAGCAACCCTCGGGATTATAACTATGGCTACACCTTC. It yields the protein CASNPRDYNYGYTF. The full variable domain, completed using reference TRBV7-9 and TRBJ1-2, is DTGVSQNPRHKITKRGQNVTFRCDPISEHNRLYWYRQTLGQGPEFLTYFQNEAQLEKSRLLSDRFSAERPKGSFSTLEIQRTEQGDSAMYLCASNPRDYNYGYTFGSGTRLTVV.